Below, 19 T cell receptor beta chains from the same sample are listed, as sequenced in a study of regulatory T cells in long-lasting Graves disease. Time point here: newly diagnosed GD, antithyroid drugs for less than 3 months. After RNA was extracted from PBMCs, the TCR library was made from it. Construction of TCR beta libraries relied on iRepertoire HTBI primers and on Arm-PCR targeting CDR3 regions. TCRdb re-called the multiplex PCR reads with MiXCR, one entry per CDR3 protein. This sample has 350,000 to 500,000 distinct CDR3 sequences, with 12% to 15% found just once. These data also formed part of another study, on T cells in Graves' hyperthyroidism and ophthalmopathy.

The material was peripheral blood mononuclear cells (PBMCs), obtained at new diagnosis, from a patient treated with antithyroid drugs. The source of these receptors is a woman in her 50s with Graves disease.

The chain joins TRBV18 to TRBJ2-5; no firm D call. The CDR3 runs to 17 residues. V was shortened by 3 bases and J by 0 bases, with 17 bases between the two germline ends. Germline CDR1 KGHSH, CDR2 LQKENI. DNA for the CDR3: TGTGCCAGCTCACCGATCGGACCGACGATGTACCAAGAGACCCAGTACTTC. As protein: CASSPIGPTMYQETQYF.

A few counts support this clonotype. The chain employs TRBV28 and TRBJ2-7, with 9 bases identical to TRBD1. Germline V lookup: CDR1 MDHEN, CDR2 SYDVKM. J gave up 7 bases and V 8 bases, and 18 bases lay outside the gene matches. The CDR3 has 16 amino acids. In DNA form, the CDR3 reads TGTGCCAGCGCCTCCCCCGGGACAGGGCCTTCGAGGGAGCAGTACTTC. Amino acid sequence: CASASPGTGPSREQYF.

This clonotype has just a few counts. V gene TRBV3-1 combines with J gene TRBJ2-1, with TRBD1 matching 10 bases. This CDR3 is 20 amino acids long. The germline CDR1 and CDR2 sequences are LGHDT and YNNKEL (reference sequence). J was trimmed by 0 bases and V by 0 bases; bases with no gene match: 11. CDR3 in DNA: TGTGCCAGCAGCCAAGATAGGGGACAGGGGCTTCGAAGCTCCTACAATGAGCAGTTCTTC. It yields the protein CASSQDRGQGLRSSYNEQFF.

The sample holds many counts of this clonotype. The V gene is TRBV28, the J gene TRBJ1-1; TRBD1 aligns across 7 bases. The V gene end was trimmed by 5 bases and the J gene end by 2 bases; junction bases not matched to a gene: 8. In germline, CDR1 is MDHEN, CDR2 SYDVKM. CDR3 size: 15 residues. CDR3 sequence reads: CASSPRQGINTEAFF. CDR3 DNA: TGTGCCAGCAGTCCTAGACAGGGAATAAACACTGAAGCTTTCTTT. Drawing the rest from reference TRBV28 and TRBJ1-1, the complete variable domain is DVKVTQSSRYLVKRTGEKVFLECVQDMDHENMFWYRQDPGLGLRLIYFSYDVKMKEKGDIPEGYSVSREKKERFSLILESASTNQTSMYLCASSPRQGINTEAFFGQGTRLTVV.

A remark on this clonotype: Given a much more abundant clone one base away, this may be a read error. This CDR3 fails to terminate in the conserved phenylalanine or tryptophan, so it likely reflects a read error. The J gene is TRBJ1-2, the V gene TRBV12-3 or TRBV12-4; D not certain. V shed 4 bases and J shed 2 bases, with 8 bases lying between them. This CDR3 has 13 residues. The CDR3 DNA reads as TGTGCCAGCAGTTACGACGGCAACTATGGCTACACCCTC. This encodes CASSYDGNYGYTL.

In this sample, this clonotype turned up many times. The chain uses TRBV5-4 and TRBJ2-3; D is perhaps TRBD1 (5 bases). The germline CDR1 and CDR2 sequences are SGHNT and YYREEE (reference sequence). The germline V and J ends were trimmed by 0 bases and 5 bases, with 13 bases remaining between them. The CDR3 covers 15 residues. CDR3: CASSLDSRVGDTQYF. CDR3 in DNA: TGTGCCAGCAGCTTGGACAGCAGGGTGGGAGATACGCAGTATTTT.

With respect to this clonotype: A much larger clone differs by one base, so this may be a read error. The rearrangement uses TRBV7-9 and TRBJ2-1, with a weak D call TRBD2 (5 bases). Trimming removed 1 base at V and 13 bases at J, with 26 bases between. Germline CDR1 is SEHNR and CDR2 is FQNEAQ (reference sequence). The CDR3 length is 17 residues. For the CDR3, the DNA is TGTGCCAGCAGCTTAGTCTTTTACGGGGTACACCAAGAGACCCAGTTCTTC. This encodes CASSLVFYGVHQETQFF.

This clonotype has more than one count but fewer than ten. V usage is TRBV2 and J usage is TRBJ2-3; a possible D gene is TRBD2 (6 bases). The germline CDR1 and CDR2 sequences are SNHLY and FYNNEI. Trimming removed 4 bases at V and 0 bases at J, with 14 bases between. The CDR3 has 16 amino acids. CDR3 nucleotide sequence: TGTGCCAGCAGTGGGGGGGTCAGGCGAAGCACAGATACGCAGTATTTT. Its translation: CASSGGVRRSTDTQYF.

This clonotype was observed a handful of times. This rearrangement joins TRBV28 to TRBJ1-6, with TRBD1 identical over 7 bases. The junction had 12 bases not matched to a gene; V was cut back by 6 bases and J by 7 bases. Germline V gene lookup returns CDR1 MDHEN and CDR2 SYDVKM. The CDR3 covers 16 residues. CDR3 protein: CASRGGGGAKNSPLHF. Here the CDR3 DNA reads TGTGCCAGCAGAGGGGGCGGGGGGGCAAAGAATTCACCCCTCCACTTT.

The sample holds a few counts of this clonotype. A much larger clone sits a single nucleotide away, making a read error possible. This rearrangement joins TRBV28 to TRBJ2-2; 8 nucleotides agree with TRBD1. CDR3 length equals 16 residues. Trimming cost V 6 bases and J 4 bases; bases outside gene matches: 10. Per germline, CDR1 MDHEN and CDR2 SYDVKM. The CDR3 loop reads CASRTGVGIGTGELFF. CDR3 bases: TGTGCCAGCAGGACAGGGGTAGGGATCGGCACCGGGGAGCTGTTTTTT.

This chain connects TRBV9 to TRBJ2-1, with D unresolved. Germline CDR1 is SGDLS and CDR2 is YYNGEE. The CDR3 consists of 14 residues. V was clipped by 4 bases and J by 10 bases, with 18 bases between them. The CDR3 nucleotides are TGTGCCAGCAGCTACCGGACCTGGGCAAGGGAGCAGTTCTTC. It yields the protein CASSYRTWAREQFF.

This clonotype was observed a handful of times. This sequence joins TRBV12-3 or TRBV12-4 and TRBJ1-6; no firm D call. The CDR3 has 13 amino acids. V was shortened by 2 bases and J by 7 bases, with 6 bases between the two germline ends. CDR3 residues: CASSLWENSPLHF. The DNA for the CDR3 is TGTGCCAGCAGTTTATGGGAAAATTCACCCCTCCACTTT.

At least ten counts were recorded for this clonotype. V gene TRBV18 combines with J gene TRBJ2-1; 9 nucleotides align to TRBD2. Trimming at V came to 0 bases and at J to 5 bases, leaving 5 bases not matched to a gene. The CDR3 consists of 16 residues. Germline-derived CDR1 and CDR2 are KGHSH and LQKENI. Here the CDR3 reads CASSPPGLAGHNEQFF. The CDR3 DNA sequence: TGTGCCAGCTCACCACCGGGGCTAGCGGGACACAATGAGCAGTTCTTC.

The chain carries TRBV7-3 and TRBJ1-1, with D tentatively TRBD1 (5 bases). This CDR3 comprises 17 residues. The V end lost 0 bases, the J end lost 1 base, and 15 bases lay between the germline ends. Germline CDR1 and CDR2: SGHTA and FQGTGA. This CDR3 is CASSLTGGGTGNTEAFF. The CDR3 nucleotides read TGTGCCAGCAGCTTAACCGGGGGAGGAACGGGGAACACTGAAGCTTTCTTT.

This clonotype came up many times. The chain has TRBV6-1 and TRBJ1-1; TRBD1 agrees at 7 bases. V trimming: 6 bases; J trimming: 0 bases; junction bases outside the gene matches: 10. From germline, CDR1 is MNHNS and CDR2 SASEGT. The CDR3 is 16 amino acids. The CDR3 DNA reads TGTGCCAGCAGCTCCGGGACAGACTACATGAACACTGAAGCTTTCTTT. Amino acid sequence: CASSSGTDYMNTEAFF.

This chain uses TRBV5-4 with TRBJ2-2; the match to TRBD1 covers 11 bases. Germline V gene sequence: CDR1 SGHNT, CDR2 YYREEE (reference sequence). J was trimmed by 1 base and V by 3 bases; bases with no gene match: 14. The CDR3 is 20 amino acids. CDR3 residues: CASSCRRDRGKTVNTGELFF. CDR3 DNA: TGTGCCAGCAGCTGCAGACGGGACAGGGGGAAGACGGTGAACACCGGGGAGCTGTTTTTT. The full variable domain, rest sourced from reference TRBV5-4 and TRBJ2-2, is ETGVTQSPTHLIKTRGQQVTLRCSSQSGHNTVSWYQQALGQGPQFIFQYYREEENGRGNFPPRFSGLQFPNYSSELNVNALELDDSALYLCASSCRRDRGKTVNTGELFFGEGSRLTVL.

The chain's CDR3 is CASRYRTAEATQYF. CDR3 DNA sequence: TGTGCCAGCAGATACCGGACAGCGGAAGCGACGCAGTATTTT. The gene calls are TRBV12-3 or TRBV12-4 and TRBJ2-3; a possible D gene is TRBD1 (6 bases). V was pared by 6 bases and J by 9 bases, with 19 bases between. CDR3 length: 14 amino acids.

Notes on this clonotype: Just one base apart from a much larger clone, this may be a read error. The chain recombines TRBV11-2 with TRBJ2-1; tentatively, D is TRBD2 (7 bases). Germline CDR1 SGHAT, CDR2 FQNNGV. V dropped 7 bases and J dropped 13 bases, with 23 bases sitting between them. The CDR3 consists of 14 residues. CDR3 loop: CASNPWGGGETQFF. In nucleotides, the CDR3 is TGTGCCAGCAACCCCTGGGGAGGGGGAGAGACCCAGTTCTTC.

This clonotype has a count of ten or more. This chain joins TRBV24-1 and TRBJ2-1, with no clear D. V gave up 8 bases and J gave up 0 bases, with 16 bases separating them. This CDR3 is built from 16 residues. Germline V lookup: CDR1 KGHDR, CDR2 SFDVKD. DNA of the CDR3: TGTGCCACCAAGTTACAAGGGCCGAGCTCCTACAATGAGCAGTTCTTC. Encoded protein: CATKLQGPSSYNEQFF.